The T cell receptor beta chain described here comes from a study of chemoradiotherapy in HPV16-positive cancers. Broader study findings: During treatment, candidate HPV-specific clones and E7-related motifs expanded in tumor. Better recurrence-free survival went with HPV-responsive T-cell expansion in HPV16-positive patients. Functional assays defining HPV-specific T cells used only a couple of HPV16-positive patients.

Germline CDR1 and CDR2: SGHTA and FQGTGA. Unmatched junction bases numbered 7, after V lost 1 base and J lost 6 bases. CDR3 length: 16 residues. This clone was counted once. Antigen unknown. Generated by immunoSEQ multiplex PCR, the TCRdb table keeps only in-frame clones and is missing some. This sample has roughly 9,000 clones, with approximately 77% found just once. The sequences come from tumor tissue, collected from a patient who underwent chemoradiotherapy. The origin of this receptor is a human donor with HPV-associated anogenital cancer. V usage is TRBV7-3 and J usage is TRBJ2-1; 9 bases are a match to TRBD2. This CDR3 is CASSLMAAGGFNEQFF. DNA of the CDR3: TGTGCCAGCAGCTTAATGGCTGCGGGAGGGTTCAATGAGCAGTTCTTC.